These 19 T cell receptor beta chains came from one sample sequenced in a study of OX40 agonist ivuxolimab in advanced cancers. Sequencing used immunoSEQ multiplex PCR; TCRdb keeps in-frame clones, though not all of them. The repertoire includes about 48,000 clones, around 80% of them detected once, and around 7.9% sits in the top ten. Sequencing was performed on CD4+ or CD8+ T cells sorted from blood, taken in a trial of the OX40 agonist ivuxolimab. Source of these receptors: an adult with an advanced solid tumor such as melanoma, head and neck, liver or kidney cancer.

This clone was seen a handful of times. The CDR3 DNA sequence: TGTGCCATCAGTGGTCACTCGAACACCGGGGAGCTGTTTTTT. This encodes CAISGHSNTGELFF. V gene TRBV10-3 combines with J gene TRBJ2-2; D is uncertain. The germline V gene has CDR1 ENHRY and CDR2 SYGVKD. CDR3 size: 14 residues. The V gene lost 4 bases and the J gene lost 0 bases, with 6 bases spanning the gap.

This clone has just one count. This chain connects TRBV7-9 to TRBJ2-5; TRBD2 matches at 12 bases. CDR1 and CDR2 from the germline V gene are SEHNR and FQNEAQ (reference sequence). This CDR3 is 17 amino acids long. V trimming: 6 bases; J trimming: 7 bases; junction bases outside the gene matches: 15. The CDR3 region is CASSYPTSGGKPRTQYF. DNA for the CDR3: TGTGCCAGCAGTTATCCGACTAGCGGGGGAAAACCGAGGACCCAGTACTTC. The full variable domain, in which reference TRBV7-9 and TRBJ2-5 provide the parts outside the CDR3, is DTGVSQNPRHKITKRGQNVTFRCDPISEHNRLYWYRQTLGQGPEFLTYFQNEAQLEKSRLLSDRFSAERPKGSFSTLEIQRTEQGDSAMYLCASSYPTSGGKPRTQYFGPGTRLLVL.

CDR3 protein: CASSASDRGTYNEQFF. CDR3 sequence (DNA): TGTGCCAGCAGCGCCTCTGACAGGGGGACGTACAATGAGCAGTTCTTC. This chain links TRBV7-6 with TRBJ2-1; 9 bases align to TRBD1. Germline CDR1 reads SGHVS; CDR2 reads FNYEAQ. J was trimmed by 4 bases and V by 5 bases; bases with no gene match: 9. CDR3 length: 16 amino acids.

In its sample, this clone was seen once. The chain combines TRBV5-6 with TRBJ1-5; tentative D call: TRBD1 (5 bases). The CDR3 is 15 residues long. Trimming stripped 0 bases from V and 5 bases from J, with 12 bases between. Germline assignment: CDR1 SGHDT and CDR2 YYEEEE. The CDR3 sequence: CASSLARVGYQPQHF. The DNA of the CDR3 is TGTGCCAGCAGCTTGGCCAGGGTTGGCTATCAGCCCCAGCATTTT. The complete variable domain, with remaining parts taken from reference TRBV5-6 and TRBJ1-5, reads DAGVTQSPTHLIKTRGQQVTLRCSPKSGHDTVSWYQQALGQGPQFIFQYYEEEERQRGNFPDRFSGHQFPNYSSELNVNALLLGDSALYLCASSLARVGYQPQHFGDGTRLSIL.

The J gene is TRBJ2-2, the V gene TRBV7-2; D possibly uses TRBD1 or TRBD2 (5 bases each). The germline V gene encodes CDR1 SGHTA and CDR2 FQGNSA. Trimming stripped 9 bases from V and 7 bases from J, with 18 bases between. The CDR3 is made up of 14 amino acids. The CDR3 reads CASSKGPRGGELFF. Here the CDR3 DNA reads TGTGCCAGTTCAAAGGGACCGAGGGGCGGGGAGCTGTTTTTT.

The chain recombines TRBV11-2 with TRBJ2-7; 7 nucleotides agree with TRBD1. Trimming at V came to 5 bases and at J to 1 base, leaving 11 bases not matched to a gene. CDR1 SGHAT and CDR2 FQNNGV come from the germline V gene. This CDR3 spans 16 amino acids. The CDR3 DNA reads TGTGCCAGCAGCCCGGCAGGGGGAACTTCATCCTACGAGCAGTACTTC. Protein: CASSPAGGTSSYEQYF.

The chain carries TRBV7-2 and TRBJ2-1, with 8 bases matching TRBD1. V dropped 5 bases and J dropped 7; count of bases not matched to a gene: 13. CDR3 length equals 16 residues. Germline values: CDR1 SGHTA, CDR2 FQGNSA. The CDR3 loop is CASSPGGTGGRNEQFF. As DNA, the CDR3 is TGTGCCAGCAGCCCAGGGGGGACAGGCGGGCGAAATGAGCAGTTCTTC.

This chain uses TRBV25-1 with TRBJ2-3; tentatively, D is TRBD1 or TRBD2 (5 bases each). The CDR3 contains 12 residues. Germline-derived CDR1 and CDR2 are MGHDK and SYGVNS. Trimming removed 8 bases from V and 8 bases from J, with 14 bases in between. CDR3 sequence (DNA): TGTGCCAGCTTGGCTTCTGGGGGTACGCAGTATTTT. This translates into CASLASGGTQYF.

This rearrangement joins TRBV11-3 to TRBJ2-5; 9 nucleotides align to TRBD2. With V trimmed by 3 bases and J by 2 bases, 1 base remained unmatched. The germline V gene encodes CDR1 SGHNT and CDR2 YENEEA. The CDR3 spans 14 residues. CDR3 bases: TGTGCCAGCAGCTTTAGCGGGGGACAAGAGACCCAGTACTTC. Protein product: CASSFSGGQETQYF.

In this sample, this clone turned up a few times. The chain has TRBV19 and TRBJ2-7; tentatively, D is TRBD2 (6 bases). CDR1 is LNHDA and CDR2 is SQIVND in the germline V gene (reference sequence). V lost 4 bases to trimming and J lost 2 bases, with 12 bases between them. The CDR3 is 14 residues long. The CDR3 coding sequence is TGTGCCAGTAGTAGACAGTCTAGCGCCTACGAGCAGTACTTC. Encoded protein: CASSRQSSAYEQYF. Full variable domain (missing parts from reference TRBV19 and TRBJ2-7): DGGITQSPKYLFRKEGQNVTLSCEQNLNHDAMYWYRQDPGQGLRLIYYSQIVNDFQKGDIAEGYSVSREKKESFPLTVTSAQKNPTAFYLCASSRQSSAYEQYFGPGTRLTVT.

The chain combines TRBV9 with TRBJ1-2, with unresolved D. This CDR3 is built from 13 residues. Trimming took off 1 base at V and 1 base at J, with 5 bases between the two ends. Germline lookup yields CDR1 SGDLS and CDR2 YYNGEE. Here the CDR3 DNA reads TGTGCCAGCAGCGTAAGCTTTAACTATGGCTACACCTTC. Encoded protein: CASSVSFNYGYTF.

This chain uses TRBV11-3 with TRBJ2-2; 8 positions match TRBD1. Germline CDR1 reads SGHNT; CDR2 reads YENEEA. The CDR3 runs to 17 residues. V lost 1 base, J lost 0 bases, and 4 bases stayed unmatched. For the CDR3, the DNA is TGTGCCAGCAGCTTAGCTTGGGACAGGTCGAACACCGGGGAGCTGTTTTTT. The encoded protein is CASSLAWDRSNTGELFF.

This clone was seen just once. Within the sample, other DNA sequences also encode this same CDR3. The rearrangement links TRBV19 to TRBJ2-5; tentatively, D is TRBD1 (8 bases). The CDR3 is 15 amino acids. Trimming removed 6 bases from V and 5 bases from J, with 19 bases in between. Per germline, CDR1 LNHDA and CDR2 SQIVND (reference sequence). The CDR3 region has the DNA TGTGCCAGTAGCCAAGATACAGGGGGGGAGGAGACCCAGTACTTC. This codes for CASSQDTGGEETQYF.

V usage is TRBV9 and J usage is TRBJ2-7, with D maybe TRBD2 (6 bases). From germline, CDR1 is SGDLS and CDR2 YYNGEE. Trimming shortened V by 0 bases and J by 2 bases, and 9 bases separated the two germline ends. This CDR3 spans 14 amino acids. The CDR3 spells CASSVGGGTYEQYF. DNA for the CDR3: TGTGCCAGCAGCGTAGGTGGCGGGACCTACGAGCAGTACTTC.

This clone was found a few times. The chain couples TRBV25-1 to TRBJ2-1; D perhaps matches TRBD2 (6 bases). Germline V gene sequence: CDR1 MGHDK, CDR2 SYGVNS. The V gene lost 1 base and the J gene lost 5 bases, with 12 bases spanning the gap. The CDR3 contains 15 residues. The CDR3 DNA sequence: TGTGCCAGCAGTGAATTTTCGGGGGAGGACAATGAGCAGTTCTTC. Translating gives CASSEFSGEDNEQFF.

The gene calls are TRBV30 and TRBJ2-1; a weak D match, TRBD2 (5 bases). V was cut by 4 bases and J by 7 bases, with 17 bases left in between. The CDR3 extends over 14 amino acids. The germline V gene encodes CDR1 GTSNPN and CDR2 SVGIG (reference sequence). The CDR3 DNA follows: TGTGCCTGGAATCAGCTAGCCGGTGGGAATGAGCAGTTCTTC. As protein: CAWNQLAGGNEQFF. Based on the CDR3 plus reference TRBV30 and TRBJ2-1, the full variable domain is SQTIHQWPATLVQPVGSPLSLECTVEGTSNPNLYWYRQAAGRGLQLLFYSVGIGQISSEVPQNLSASRPQDRQFILSSKKLLLSDSGFYLCAWNQLAGGNEQFFGPGTRLTVL.

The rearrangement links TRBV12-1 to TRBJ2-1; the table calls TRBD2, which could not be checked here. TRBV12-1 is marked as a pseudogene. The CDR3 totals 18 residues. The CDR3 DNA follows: TGTGCCAGCAGCTCAACTAGCGGGAGAAGTAGCTCCTACAATGAGCAGTTCTTC. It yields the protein CASSSTSGRSSSYNEQFF.

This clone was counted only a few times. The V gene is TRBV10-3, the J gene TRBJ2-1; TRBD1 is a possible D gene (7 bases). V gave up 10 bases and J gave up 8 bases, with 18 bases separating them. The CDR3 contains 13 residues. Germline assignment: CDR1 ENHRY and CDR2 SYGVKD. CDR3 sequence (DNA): TGTGCCACCACCTATGACAGGGAGGATGAGCAGTTCTTC. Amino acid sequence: CATTYDREDEQFF.

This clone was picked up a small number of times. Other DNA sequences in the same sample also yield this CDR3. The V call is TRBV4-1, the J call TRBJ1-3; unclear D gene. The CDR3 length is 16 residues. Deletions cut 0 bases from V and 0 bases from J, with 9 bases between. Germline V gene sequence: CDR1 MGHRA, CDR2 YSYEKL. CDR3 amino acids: CASSQDAADSGNTIYF. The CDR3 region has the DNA TGCGCCAGCAGCCAAGATGCGGCAGACTCTGGAAACACCATATATTTT.